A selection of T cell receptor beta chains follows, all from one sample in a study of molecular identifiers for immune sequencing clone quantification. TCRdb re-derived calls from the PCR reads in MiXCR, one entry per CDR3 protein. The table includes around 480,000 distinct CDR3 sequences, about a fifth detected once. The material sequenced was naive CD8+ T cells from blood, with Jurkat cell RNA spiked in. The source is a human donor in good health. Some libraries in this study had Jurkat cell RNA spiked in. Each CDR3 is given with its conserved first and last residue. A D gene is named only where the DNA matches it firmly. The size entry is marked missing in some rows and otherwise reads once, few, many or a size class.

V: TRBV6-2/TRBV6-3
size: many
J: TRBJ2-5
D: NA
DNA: TGTGCCAGCAGACCTGATCAGGCCCAAGAGACCCAGTACTTC
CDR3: CASRPDQAQETQYF

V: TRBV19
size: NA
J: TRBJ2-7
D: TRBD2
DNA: TGTGCCAGTACCTTTTCTAGCGGGGGGGCCTACGAGCAGTACTTC
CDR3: CASTFSSGGAYEQYF

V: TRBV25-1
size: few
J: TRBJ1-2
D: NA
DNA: TGTGCCAGCAGTCACTCCGGGGCAAATGGCTACACCTTC
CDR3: CASSHSGANGYTF

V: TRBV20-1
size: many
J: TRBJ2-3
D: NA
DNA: TGCAGTGCTCCCCTCTTTGCGGGGGAGGGGGGTACGCAGTATTTT
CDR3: CSAPLFAGEGGTQYF

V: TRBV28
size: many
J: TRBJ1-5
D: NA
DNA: TGTGCCAGCAGTCCGACTCAACCTGCAGGTAGCAATCAGCCCCAGCATTTT
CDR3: CASSPTQPAGSNQPQHF

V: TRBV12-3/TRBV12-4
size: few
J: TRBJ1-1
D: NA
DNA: TGTGCCAGCAAGGAGGGGATGATGAACACTGAAGCTTTCTTT
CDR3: CASKEGMMNTEAFF

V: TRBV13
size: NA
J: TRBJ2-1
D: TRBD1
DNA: TGTGCCAGCAGTCCCAACCGGGACAGGGCAAATGAGCAGTTCTTC
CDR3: CASSPNRDRANEQFF

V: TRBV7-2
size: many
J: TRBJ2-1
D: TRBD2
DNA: TGTGCCAGCAGCCGCCACAGCGGGAGTCCCCCCATTGAGCAGTTCTTC
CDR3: CASSRHSGSPPIEQFF

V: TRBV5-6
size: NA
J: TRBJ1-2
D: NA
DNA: TGTGCCAGCAGCCACTCCACCCGAGCCATCCGGGAAGAAGACTATGGCTACACCTTC
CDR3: CASSHSTRAIREEDYGYTF

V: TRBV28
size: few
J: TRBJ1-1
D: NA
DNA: TGTGCCAGCACCTTGGGGTGGAGAACTGAAGCTTTCTTT
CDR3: CASTLGWRTEAFF

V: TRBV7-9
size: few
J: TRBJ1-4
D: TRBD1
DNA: TGTGCCAGCAGCTTATGGACAGGGCCCGGGAATGAAAAACTGTTTTTT
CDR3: CASSLWTGPGNEKLFF

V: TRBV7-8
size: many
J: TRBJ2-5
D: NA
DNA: TGTGCCAGCAGCTTCCTTGAGGGACAAGAGACCCAGTACTTC
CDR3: CASSFLEGQETQYF

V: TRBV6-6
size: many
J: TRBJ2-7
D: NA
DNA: TGTGCCAGCAGTTACCAGGCCCAATACGAGCAGTACTTC
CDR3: CASSYQAQYEQYF